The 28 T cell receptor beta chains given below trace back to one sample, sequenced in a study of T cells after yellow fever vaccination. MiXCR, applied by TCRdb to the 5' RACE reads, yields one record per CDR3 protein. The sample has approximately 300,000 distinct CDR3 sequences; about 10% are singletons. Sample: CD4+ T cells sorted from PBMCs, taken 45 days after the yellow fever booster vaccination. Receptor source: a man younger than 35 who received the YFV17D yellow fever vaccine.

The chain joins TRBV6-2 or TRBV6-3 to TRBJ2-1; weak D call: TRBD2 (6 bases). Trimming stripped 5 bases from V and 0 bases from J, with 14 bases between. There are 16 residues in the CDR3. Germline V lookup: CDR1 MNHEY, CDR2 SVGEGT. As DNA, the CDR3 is TGTGCCAGCAGTGAATACCGGGGGAGCTCCTACAATGAGCAGTTCTTC. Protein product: CASSEYRGSSYNEQFF.

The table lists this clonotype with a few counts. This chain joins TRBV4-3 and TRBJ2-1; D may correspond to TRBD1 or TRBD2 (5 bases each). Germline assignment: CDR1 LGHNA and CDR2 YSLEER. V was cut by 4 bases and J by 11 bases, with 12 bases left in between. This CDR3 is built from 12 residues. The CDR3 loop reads CASSPGPGKQFF. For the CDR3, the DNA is TGCGCCAGCAGCCCAGGGCCCGGGAAGCAGTTCTTC.

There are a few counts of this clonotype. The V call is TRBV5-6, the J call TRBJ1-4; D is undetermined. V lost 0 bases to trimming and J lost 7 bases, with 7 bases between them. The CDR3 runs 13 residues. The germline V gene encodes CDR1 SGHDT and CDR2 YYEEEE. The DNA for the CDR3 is TGTGCCAGCAGCTTGGCACCTATTGAAAAACTGTTTTTT. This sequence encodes CASSLAPIEKLFF.

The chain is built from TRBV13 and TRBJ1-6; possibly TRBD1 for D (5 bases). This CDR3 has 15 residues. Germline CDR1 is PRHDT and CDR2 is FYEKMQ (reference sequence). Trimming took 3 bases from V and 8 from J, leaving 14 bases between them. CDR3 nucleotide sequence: TGTGCCAGCAGCTTTCGAAGCGGGGGGGATTCACCCCTCCACTTT. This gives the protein CASSFRSGGDSPLHF. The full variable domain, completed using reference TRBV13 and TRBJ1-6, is AAGVIQSPRHLIKEKRETATLKCYPIPRHDTVYWYQQGPGQDPQFLISFYEKMQSDKGSIPDRFSAQQFSDYHSELNMSSLELGDSALYFCASSFRSGGDSPLHFGNGTRLTVT.

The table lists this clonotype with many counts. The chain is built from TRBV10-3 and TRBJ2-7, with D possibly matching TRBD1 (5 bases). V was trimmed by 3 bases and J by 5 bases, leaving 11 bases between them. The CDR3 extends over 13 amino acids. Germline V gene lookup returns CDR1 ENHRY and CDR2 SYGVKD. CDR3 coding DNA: TGTGCCATCAGTGACCCAGGGAAGCACGAGCAGTACTTC. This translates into CAISDPGKHEQYF.

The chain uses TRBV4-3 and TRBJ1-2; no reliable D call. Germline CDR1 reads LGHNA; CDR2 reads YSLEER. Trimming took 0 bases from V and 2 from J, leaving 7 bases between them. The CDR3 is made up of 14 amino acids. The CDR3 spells CASSQDPANYGYTF. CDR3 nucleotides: TGCGCCAGCAGCCAAGACCCAGCGAACTATGGCTACACCTTC.

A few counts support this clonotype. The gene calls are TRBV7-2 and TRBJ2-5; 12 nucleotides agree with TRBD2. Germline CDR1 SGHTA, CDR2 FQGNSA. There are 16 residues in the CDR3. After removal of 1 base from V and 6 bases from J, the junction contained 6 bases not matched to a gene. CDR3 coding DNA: TGTGCCAGCAGCTTAGACCCTAGCGGGGGGGCAAAGACCCAGTACTTC. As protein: CASSLDPSGGAKTQYF.

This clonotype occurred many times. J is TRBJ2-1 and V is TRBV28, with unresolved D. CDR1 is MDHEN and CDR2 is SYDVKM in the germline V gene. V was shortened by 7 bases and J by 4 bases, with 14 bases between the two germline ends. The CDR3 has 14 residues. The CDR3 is CASNRGFGYNEQFF. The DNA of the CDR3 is TGTGCCAGCAATCGAGGCTTCGGGTACAATGAGCAGTTCTTC.

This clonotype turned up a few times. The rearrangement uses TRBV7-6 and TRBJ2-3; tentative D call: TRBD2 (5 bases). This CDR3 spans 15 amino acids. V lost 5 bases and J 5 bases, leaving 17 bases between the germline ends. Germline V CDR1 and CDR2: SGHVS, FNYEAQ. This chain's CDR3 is CASSQSGYIVDTQYF. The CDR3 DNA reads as TGTGCCAGCAGCCAGAGCGGCTACATCGTAGATACGCAGTATTTT.

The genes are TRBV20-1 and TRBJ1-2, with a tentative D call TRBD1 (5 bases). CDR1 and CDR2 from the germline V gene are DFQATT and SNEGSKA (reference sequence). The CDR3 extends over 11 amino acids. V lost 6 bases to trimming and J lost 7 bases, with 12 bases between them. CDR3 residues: CSAGPGGGYTF. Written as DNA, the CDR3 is TGCAGTGCCGGACCCGGGGGTGGCTACACCTTC.

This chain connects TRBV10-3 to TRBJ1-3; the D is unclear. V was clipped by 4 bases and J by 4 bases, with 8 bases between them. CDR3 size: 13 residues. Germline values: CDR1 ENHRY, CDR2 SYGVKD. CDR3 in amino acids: CAISAMQGNTIYF. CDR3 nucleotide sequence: TGTGCCATCAGTGCCATGCAGGGAAACACCATATATTTT.

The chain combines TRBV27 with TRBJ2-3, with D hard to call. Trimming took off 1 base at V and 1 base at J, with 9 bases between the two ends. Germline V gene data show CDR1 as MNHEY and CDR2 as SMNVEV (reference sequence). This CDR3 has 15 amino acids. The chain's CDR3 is CASSLWQVGTDTQYF. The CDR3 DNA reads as TGTGCCAGCAGTTTATGGCAGGTTGGCACAGATACGCAGTATTTT.

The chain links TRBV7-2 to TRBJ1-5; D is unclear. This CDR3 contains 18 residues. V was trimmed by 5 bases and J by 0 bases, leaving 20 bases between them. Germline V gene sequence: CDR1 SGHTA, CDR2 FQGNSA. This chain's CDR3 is CASSQGHGRPYSNQPQHF. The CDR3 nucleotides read TGTGCCAGCAGCCAAGGGCACGGACGACCTTATAGCAATCAGCCCCAGCATTTT.

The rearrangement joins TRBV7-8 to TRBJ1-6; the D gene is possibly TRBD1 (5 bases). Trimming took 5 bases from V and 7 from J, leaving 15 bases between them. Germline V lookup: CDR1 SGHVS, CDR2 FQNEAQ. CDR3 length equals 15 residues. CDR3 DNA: TGTGCCAGCAGCGAGCGAGGGGCTTCGAATTCACCCCTCCACTTT. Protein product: CASSERGASNSPLHF. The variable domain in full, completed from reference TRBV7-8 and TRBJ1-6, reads GAGVSQSPRYKVAKRGQDVALRCDPISGHVSLFWYQQALGQGPEFLTYFQNEAQLDKSGLPSDRFFAERPEGSVSTLKIQRTQQEDSAVYLCASSERGASNSPLHFGNGTRLTVT.

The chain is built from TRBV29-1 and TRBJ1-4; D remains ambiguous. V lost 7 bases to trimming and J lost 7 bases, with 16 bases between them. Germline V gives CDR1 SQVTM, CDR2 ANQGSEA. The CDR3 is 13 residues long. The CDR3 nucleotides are TGCAGCGCCGCAGAGAGGCGAAGTGAAAAACTGTTTTTT. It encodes CSAAERRSEKLFF.

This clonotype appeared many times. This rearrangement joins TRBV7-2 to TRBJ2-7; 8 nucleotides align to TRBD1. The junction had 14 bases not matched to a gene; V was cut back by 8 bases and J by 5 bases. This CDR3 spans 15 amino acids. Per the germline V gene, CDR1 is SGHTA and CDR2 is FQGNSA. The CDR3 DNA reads TGTGCCAGCCGAGGGGGGAGCGGACAGGGTAACGAGCAGTACTTC. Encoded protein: CASRGGSGQGNEQYF.

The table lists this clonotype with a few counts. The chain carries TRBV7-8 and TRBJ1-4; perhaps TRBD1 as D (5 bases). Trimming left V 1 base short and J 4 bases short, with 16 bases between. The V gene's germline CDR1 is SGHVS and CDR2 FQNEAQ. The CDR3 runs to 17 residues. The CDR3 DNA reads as TGTGCCAGCAGCTTAGACACAGGAGGGTGGAGTAATGAAAAACTGTTTTTT. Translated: CASSLDTGGWSNEKLFF.

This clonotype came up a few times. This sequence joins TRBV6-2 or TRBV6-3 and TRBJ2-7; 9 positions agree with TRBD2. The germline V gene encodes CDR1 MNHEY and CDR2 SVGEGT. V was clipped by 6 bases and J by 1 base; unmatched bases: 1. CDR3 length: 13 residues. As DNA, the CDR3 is TGTGCCAGCAGGACTAGCGGATCCTACGAGCAGTACGTC. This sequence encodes CASRTSGSYEQYV.

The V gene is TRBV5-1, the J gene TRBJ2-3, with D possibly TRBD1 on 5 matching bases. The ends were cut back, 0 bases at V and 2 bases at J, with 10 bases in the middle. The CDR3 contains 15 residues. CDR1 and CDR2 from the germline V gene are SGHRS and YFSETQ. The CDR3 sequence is CASSLARADTDTQYF. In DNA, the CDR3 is TGCGCCAGCAGCTTGGCCAGGGCTGACACAGATACGCAGTATTTT.

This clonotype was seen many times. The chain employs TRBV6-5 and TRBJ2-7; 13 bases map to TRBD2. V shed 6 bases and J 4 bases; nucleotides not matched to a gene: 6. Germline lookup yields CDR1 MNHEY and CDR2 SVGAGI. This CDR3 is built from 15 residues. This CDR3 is CASSYGTSGEYEQYF. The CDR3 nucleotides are TGTGCCAGCAGCTACGGGACTAGCGGGGAGTACGAGCAGTACTTC.

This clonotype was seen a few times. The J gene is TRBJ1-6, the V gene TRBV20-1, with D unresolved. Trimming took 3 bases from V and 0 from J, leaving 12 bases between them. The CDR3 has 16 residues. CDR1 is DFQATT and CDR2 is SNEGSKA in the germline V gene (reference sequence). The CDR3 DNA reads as TGCAGTGCTAGCCAGACACAAAGCTCCTATAATTCACCCCTCCACTTT. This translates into CSASQTQSSYNSPLHF.

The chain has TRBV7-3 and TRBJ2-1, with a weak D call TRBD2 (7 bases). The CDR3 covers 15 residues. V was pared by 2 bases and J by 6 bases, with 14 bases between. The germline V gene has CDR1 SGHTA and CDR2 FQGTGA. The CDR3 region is CASSLRGASRNEQFF. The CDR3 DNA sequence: TGTGCCAGCAGCTTACGGGGGGCATCGCGCAATGAGCAGTTCTTC.

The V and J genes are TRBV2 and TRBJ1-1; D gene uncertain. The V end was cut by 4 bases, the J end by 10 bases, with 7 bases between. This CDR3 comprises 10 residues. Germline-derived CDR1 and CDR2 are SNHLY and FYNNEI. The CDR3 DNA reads TGTGCCAGCAGTGCCGCGGGAGCTTTCTTT. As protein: CASSAAGAFF.

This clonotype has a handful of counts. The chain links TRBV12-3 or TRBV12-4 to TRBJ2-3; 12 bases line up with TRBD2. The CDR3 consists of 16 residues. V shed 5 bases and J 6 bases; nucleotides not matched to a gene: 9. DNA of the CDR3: TGTGCCAGCAGTCAGCGGGGGCTAGCGGGGGGGGATACGCAGTATTTT. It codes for CASSQRGLAGGDTQYF.

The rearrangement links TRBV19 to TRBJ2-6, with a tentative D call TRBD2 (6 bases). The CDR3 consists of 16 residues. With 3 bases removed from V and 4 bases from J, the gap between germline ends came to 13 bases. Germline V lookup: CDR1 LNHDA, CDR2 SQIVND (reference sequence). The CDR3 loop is CASSIRWRVGANVLTF. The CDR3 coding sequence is TGTGCCAGTAGTATTCGGTGGAGGGTGGGGGCCAACGTCCTGACTTTC.

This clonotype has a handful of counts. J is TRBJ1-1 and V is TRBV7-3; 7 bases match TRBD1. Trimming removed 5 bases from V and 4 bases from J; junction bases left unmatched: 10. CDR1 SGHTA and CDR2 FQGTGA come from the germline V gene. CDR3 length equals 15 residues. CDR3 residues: CASSPTGISTTEAFF. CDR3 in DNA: TGTGCCAGCAGCCCGACAGGGATCAGTACCACTGAAGCTTTCTTT.

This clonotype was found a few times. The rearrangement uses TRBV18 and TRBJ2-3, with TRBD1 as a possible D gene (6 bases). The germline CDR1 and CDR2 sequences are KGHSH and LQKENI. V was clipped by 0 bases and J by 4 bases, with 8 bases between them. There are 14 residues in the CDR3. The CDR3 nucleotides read TGTGCCAGCTCACCACCCGGACAGCCAGATACGCAGTATTTT. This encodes CASSPPGQPDTQYF.

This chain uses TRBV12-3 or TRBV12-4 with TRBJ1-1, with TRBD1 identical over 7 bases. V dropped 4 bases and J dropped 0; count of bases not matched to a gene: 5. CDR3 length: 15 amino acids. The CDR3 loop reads CASSWGQLMNTEAFF. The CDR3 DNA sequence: TGTGCCAGCAGTTGGGGACAGCTGATGAACACTGAAGCTTTCTTT.